This T cell receptor (beta chain) originates from a study of cytomegalovirus exposure and HLA in healthy donors. CDR3 size: 16 residues. On this clone: Its target is unknown.

Amplification used 60 Vbeta primers and 13 Jbeta primers. Libraries were prepared by immunoSEQ multiplex PCR; TCRdb keeps only in-frame clonotypes and omits some of them. The data show 100,000 to 150,000 clones, about 85% seen once. Study results and caveats: One cluster of highly shared sequence variants probably arose as a sequencing artifact. A later analysis linked a missense variant in DCLRE1C to the trimming of TCR beta V and J genes. Data from an earlier analysis indicated that most TCR beta V segments were productive either about 90% or about 30% of the time.

V gene TRBV1 combines with J gene TRBJ2-2; no DNA check was done on the table's D call, TRBD2. TRBV1 is termed a pseudogene. The TCR originated in a man between 45 and 60 years old in good health and CMV-seronegative. The sequenced material came from PBMCs. The CDR3 spells CTSSQEKRGNTGELFF. The CDR3 bases are TGCACCAGCAGCCAAGAAAAGCGGGGGAACACCGGGGAGCTGTTTTTT.